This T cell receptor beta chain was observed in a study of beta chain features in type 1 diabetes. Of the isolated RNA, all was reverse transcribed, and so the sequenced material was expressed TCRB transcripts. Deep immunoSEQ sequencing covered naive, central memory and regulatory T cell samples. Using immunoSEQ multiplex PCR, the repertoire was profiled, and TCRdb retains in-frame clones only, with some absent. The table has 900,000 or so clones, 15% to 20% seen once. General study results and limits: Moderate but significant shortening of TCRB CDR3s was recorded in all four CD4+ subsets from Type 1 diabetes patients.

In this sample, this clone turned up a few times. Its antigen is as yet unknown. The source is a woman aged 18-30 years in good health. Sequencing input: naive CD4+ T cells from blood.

The CDR3 DNA sequence: TGTGCCAGCAGCCTGGACTTTACGAACACCGGGGAGCTGTTTTTT. It yields the protein CASSLDFTNTGELFF. The V call is TRBV6-6, the J call TRBJ2-2; the D gene is possibly TRBD2 (5 bases). CDR3 length equals 15 residues. V was trimmed by 6 bases and J by 0 bases, leaving 11 bases between them. Germline lookup yields CDR1 MNHNY and CDR2 SVGAGI (reference sequence).